This T cell receptor (beta chain) was found in a study of cytomegalovirus exposure and HLA in healthy donors. The study's findings and limits: The investigators catalogued 150 or so TCR beta chains as cytomegalovirus-associated. TCR beta V- and J-gene trimming, according to a later analysis, was linked to a missense DCLRE1C variant. In an earlier analysis, about 90% or about 30%: the productive usage of most TCR beta V segments.

With 60 Vbeta and 13 Jbeta primers, the PCR was carried out. The protocol was immunoSEQ multiplex PCR, while the TCRdb copy is restricted to in-frame clones and leaves out a portion. The table has 180,000 or so clones, approximately 80% seen once; the top ten hold 1.1% to 1.5%. The CDR3 is 14 amino acids. The V gene end was trimmed by 6 bases and the J gene end by 5 bases; junction bases not matched to a gene: 6. The germline CDR1 and CDR2 sequences are MNHEY and SVGAGI. As concerns this clone: Its specificity is not known.

This chain uses TRBV6-5 with TRBJ1-2, with 10 bases identical to TRBD1. Sequenced input: PBMCs. This sequence originates from a girl aged 10 to 17 in good health and CMV-seropositive. The CDR3 nucleotides are TGTGCCAGCAGCCCCGGGACAGGGGTTTATGGCTACACCTTC. It codes for CASSPGTGVYGYTF.